This TCR beta chain is drawn from a study of blood T cell repertoires in COVID-19. For the study at large: The study drew acute and convalescent COVID-19 samples from the United States, Italy and Spain. In each case, the material was cDNA or gDNA derived from T cells, B-cell-depleted T cells, or PBMCs.

The authors' processing: Nucleated cell number was recorded as an estimate derived from reference gene primer amplification. The table came from immunoSEQ multiplex PCR; TCRdb's copy has only in-frame clones and leaves some out. D and trimming were read from the DNA, whereas the V and J calls and clone size are those reported in that table. The repertoire includes about 110,000 clones, 84% of them detected once, and 6.5% to 8% sits in the top ten. This CDR3 contains 18 residues. Germline V gene data show CDR1 as MNHNY and CDR2 as SVGAGI (reference sequence). V was pared by 5 bases and J by 4 bases, with 17 bases of the junction left unmatched.

This TCR was recovered from a woman aged 45-65 years with acute or convalescent COVID-19. The chain is built from TRBV6-6 and TRBJ1-2, with TRBD1 matching over 9 bases. Sequencing was done on a sample of peripheral blood. This CDR3 is CASSPGQGRATRGYGYTF. CDR3 DNA sequence: TGTGCCAGCAGTCCGGGACAGGGAAGGGCAACTAGGGGCTATGGCTACACCTTC.